This TCR beta chain was recorded in a study of post-analysis software for immune sequencing data. Libraries were made from TCR beta cDNA, and they carried unique molecular identifiers. The authors obtained roughly 0.5 million cDNA molecules from approximately 0.95 to 9.8 million T cells. TCRdb re-called the PCR reads with MiXCR, one entry per CDR3 protein. This table holds roughly 540,000 distinct CDR3 sequences, less than 40% found once. Overall study results and limits: Co-batched samples clustered tightly together by F measure. Roughly 5 TRBV segments occurring more often in patients than controls included TRBV5-6, TRBV5-1 and TRBV20-1. Significantly lower normalized Chao1 diversity was seen in multiple sclerosis patients than in controls.

This CDR3 is built from 12 residues. In germline, CDR1 is SGHRS, CDR2 YFSETQ. Trimming stripped 0 bases from V and 2 bases from J, with 3 bases between. Comment on this clonotype: Its antigen is not known. This may arise from a read error, as a much more abundant clone is one base away.

Sequencing was performed on blood. The chain employs TRBV5-1 and TRBJ2-7; D is ambiguous. The clonotype was recovered from a girl aged 2-17 years with multiple sclerosis. CDR3 sequence (DNA): TGCGCCAGCAGCTTGGAGGCCTACGAGCAGTACTTC. It translates to CASSLEAYEQYF.